This T cell receptor (beta chain) was captured in a study of cytomegalovirus exposure and HLA in healthy donors. PCR used 60 Vbeta primers and 13 Jbeta primers. Repertoires were generated with immunoSEQ multiplex PCR, while TCRdb's copy carries only in-frame clones and drops some. The data contain some 150,000 clones, roughly 80% of them singletons. There are 13 residues in the CDR3. Germline CDR1 reads SGHNT; CDR2 reads YYREEE (reference sequence). The V end was cut by 2 bases, the J end by 6 bases, with 12 bases between. Sequences were obtained from PBMCs. This chain links TRBV5-4 with TRBJ2-7; no reliable D call. The sequence was obtained from a middle-aged man in good health and CMV-seronegative. The CDR3 DNA is TGTGCCAGCAGCTTCCGGCAGGCAGGCGAGCAGTACTTC. This gives the protein CASSFRQAGEQYF.